This paragraph covers one T cell receptor beta chain sequence. This clonotype was recorded at least ten times. Its antigen is still unknown. No base qualities exist here, and no much larger clone lies one base off it. V and J are truncated by 3 bases and 6 bases respectively, leaving an intervening sequence of 6 bases. The CDR3 has 12 amino acids, counting the end cysteine and phenylalanine. The read is trimmed to its CDR3 DNA, 36 bases read in frame from base 1. CDR1 and CDR2, looked up from the germline V gene, are MDHEN and SYDVKM. The TCR beta CDR3 regions were amplified from the RNA transcripts. The TCR CDR3 was subjected to a first round of RT-PCR using the HTBI primer set and the Qiagen OneStep RT-PCR kit. Libraries were constructed in a second round of multiplex PCR, after which size selection and purification were performed. Libraries were sequenced paired-end with 100 bp reads on an Illumina HiSeq2000. Regarding the original processing steps: Raw data were processed with SOAPnuke, discarding reads with adapters, uncalled bases, mean Phred below 15, or no exact constant-primer or identifier match. High-quality paired reads were merged with COPE v1.2.5, and unique nucleotide sequences were defined as clonotypes. Clonotypes were aligned to IMGT TRBV, TRBD and TRBJ reference segments using MiTCR v1.1. Analysis was restricted to V-J combinations with a frequency above 0.0001, which covered approximately 99% of repertoires. A TCS score was defined as the ratio of F50 (clonal expansion) to E x V (chaos), with BLOSUM62-based TCRdist applied between CDR3 peptides within each V-J. Welch's t-statistics and random forest reduced several hundred V-J features to fewer than 15, which were used in a naive Bayes classifier (R e1071). TCRdb reworked the public reads: Q25 trimming with fastp, MiXCR clone assembly, productive beta chains retained. Every CDR3 protein is listed once, alongside the most common genes and DNA of its rows. These V and J calls originate from TCRdb's pipeline instead of the authors' own analysis. The sample records roughly 350,000 distinct CDR3 sequences, around 13% of which are singletons. The top ten clonotypes cover roughly 24% of the sample.

These data belong to a study of T cells in Graves' hyperthyroidism and ophthalmopathy (dated by TCRdb to between 2019 and 2020). A note on the overall study: Peripheral blood was collected at initial diagnosis, before any treatment. A discovery cohort of about a hundred patients, approximately 45 with Graves' ophthalmopathy and 55 to 60 with stable Graves' hyperthyroidism, was used to find distinguishing TCR V-J signatures. Whether ophthalmopathy could be predicted prospectively was tested in an independent validation cohort made up of 18 hyperthyroidism patients plus 17 patients who later progressed to ophthalmopathy. The approximately 90 discovery patients were divided at random into training and test sets in a 7:3 ratio. In addition, the study compared T-cell repertoires in thyroid tissue and in blood from five to seven Graves' hyperthyroidism patients. Once sampling was done, hyperthyroidism patients were given methimazole at a starting dose of 30 mg daily, whereas ophthalmopathy patients were given high-dose intravenous methylprednisolone. TCR Vbeta CDR3 sequencing of 120 to 150 peripheral blood samples (under 45 ophthalmopathy, about 80 hyperthyroidism and approximately 17 progressor patients) is reported in the paper.

Here is what the overall study found, with its caveats: No statistical method was used to set the sample size in advance, and investigators knew the group allocation. Most expanded thyroid clonotypes (frequency above 0.001) were also detected in blood, suggesting blood repertoires may reflect thyroid immune responses. In cross-validation, a model built on a 13 V-J signature told ophthalmopathy apart from stable hyperthyroidism with 87.88% sensitivity and approximately 81% specificity, and in testing the same model reached 80%/75%. In validation, progression to ophthalmopathy was predicted by the model with roughly 71% sensitivity and around 75% specificity, a median of roughly 6.4 months before onset.

Stable Graves' hyperthyroidism was defined as no progression to ophthalmopathy during 18 months of follow-up. The hyperthyroidism patients were between 18 and 65 years old and newly diagnosed, with a disease duration of less than 2 months. Exclusion was applied to patients with uncontrolled infections, other autoimmune diseases, pregnancy or lactation. Diagnoses were established on the basis of clinical symptoms, serum thyroxine and TRAb, thyroid ultrasound, and orbital computed tomography. PBMCs were separated from 7.5 to 10 ml of fresh peripheral blood using Ficoll-Paque density gradient centrifugation. Total RNA was extracted using Trizol reagent, and RNA quality was assessed on an Agilent 2100 Bioanalyzer.

The origin of this receptor is a woman younger than 45 with Graves' hyperthyroidism. The material sequenced was blood. The chain is encoded by TRBV28 joined to TRBJ1-5, with the D gene call left open. The DNA sequence reads TGTGCCAGCAGTTTCAGCTTTCAGCCCCAGCATTTT. Translated, it reads CASSFSFQPQHF.